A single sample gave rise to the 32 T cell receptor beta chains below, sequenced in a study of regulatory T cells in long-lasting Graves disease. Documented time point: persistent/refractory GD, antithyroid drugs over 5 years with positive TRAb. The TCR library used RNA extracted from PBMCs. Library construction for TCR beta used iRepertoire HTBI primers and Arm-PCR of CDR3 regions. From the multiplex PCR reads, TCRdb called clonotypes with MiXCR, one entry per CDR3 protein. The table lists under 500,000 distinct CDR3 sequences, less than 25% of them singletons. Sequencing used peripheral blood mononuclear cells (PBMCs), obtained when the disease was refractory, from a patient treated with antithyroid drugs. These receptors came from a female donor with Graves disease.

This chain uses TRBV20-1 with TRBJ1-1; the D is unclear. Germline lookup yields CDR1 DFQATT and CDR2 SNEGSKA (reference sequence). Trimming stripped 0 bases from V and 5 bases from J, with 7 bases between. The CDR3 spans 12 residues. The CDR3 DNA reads TGCAGTGCTAGAGATCAAACGACTGAAGCTTTCTTT. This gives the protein CSARDQTTEAFF.

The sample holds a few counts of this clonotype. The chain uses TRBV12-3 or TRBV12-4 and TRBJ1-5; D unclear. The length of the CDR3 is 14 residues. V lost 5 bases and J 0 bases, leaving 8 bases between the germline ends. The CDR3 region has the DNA TGTGCCAGCAGTCAAGCTTATAGCAATCAGCCCCAGCATTTT. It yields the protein CASSQAYSNQPQHF.

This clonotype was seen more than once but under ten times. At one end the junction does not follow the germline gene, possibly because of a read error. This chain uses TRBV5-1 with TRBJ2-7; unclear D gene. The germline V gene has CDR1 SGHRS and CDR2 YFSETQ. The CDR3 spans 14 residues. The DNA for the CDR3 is TGCGCCAGCAGAACCGGGTCGATCTCCCACGAGCAGTACTTC. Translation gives CASRTGSISHEQYF.

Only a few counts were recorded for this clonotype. The CDR3 bases are TGTGCCAGCAGTTACTCGAGCGCGGGTGATGAAAAACTGTTTTTT. Translating it yields CASSYSSAGDEKLFF. This sequence joins TRBV6-2 or TRBV6-3 and TRBJ1-4, with D unresolved. The CDR3 is 15 residues long. Germline CDR1 and CDR2: MNHEY and SVGEGT. Trimming removed 0 bases at V and 6 bases at J, with 11 bases between.

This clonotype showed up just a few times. CDR3 loop: CASSGDVLDEQFF. CDR3 sequence (DNA): TGTGCCAGCAGCGGTGACGTCTTGGATGAGCAGTTCTTC. The chain joins TRBV2 to TRBJ2-1; D is unclear. This CDR3 region has 13 residues. Germline V gene lookup returns CDR1 SNHLY and CDR2 FYNNEI. With 6 bases removed from V and 8 bases from J, the gap between germline ends came to 14 bases.

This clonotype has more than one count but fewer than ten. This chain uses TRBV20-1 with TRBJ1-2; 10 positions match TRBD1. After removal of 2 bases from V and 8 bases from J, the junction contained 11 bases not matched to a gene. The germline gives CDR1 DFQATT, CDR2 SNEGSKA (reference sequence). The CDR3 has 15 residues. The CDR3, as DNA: TGCAGTGCTAGAAACTTGGCCGGGACAGGGGAAGGCTACACCTTC. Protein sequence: CSARNLAGTGEGYTF.

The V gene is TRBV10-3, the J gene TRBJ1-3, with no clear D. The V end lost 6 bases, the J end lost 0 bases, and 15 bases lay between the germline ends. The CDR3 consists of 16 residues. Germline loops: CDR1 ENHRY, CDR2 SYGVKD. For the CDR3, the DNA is TGTGCCATCAGACCCCTCTCGCTCCTCTCTGGAAACACCATATATTTT. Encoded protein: CAIRPLSLLSGNTIYF.

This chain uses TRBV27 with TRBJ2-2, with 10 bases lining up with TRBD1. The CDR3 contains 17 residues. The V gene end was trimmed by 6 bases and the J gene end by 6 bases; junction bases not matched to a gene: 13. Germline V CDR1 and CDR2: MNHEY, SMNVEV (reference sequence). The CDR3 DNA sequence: TGTGCCAGCAGCCGCCAAGTTGGGACAGGGGTAGCCGGGGAGCTGTTTTTT. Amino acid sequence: CASSRQVGTGVAGELFF.

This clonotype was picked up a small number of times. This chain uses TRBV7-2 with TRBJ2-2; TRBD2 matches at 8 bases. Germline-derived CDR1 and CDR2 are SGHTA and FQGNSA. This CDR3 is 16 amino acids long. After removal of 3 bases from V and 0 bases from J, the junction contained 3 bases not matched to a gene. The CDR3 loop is CASSFIAGSNTGELFF. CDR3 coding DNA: TGTGCCAGCAGCTTTATAGCGGGATCGAACACCGGGGAGCTGTTTTTT. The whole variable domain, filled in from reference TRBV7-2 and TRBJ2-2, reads GAGVSQSPSNKVTEKGKDVELRCDPISGHTALYWYRQSLGQGLEFLIYFQGNSAPDKSGLPSDRFSAERTGGSVSTLTIQRTQQEDSAVYLCASSFIAGSNTGELFFGEGSRLTVL.

The CDR3 DNA follows: TGCAGTGCTAGACAGATTAGCACAGATACGCAGTATTTT. Its translation is CSARQISTDTQYF. The genes are TRBV20-1 and TRBJ2-3; D is undetermined. This CDR3 spans 13 amino acids. The germline V and J ends were trimmed by 2 bases and 0 bases, with 6 bases remaining between them. Germline lookup yields CDR1 DFQATT and CDR2 SNEGSKA (reference sequence).

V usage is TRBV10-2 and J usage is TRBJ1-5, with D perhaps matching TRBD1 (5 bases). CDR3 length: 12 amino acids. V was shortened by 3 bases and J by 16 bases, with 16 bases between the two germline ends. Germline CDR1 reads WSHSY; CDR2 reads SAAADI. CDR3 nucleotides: TGCGCCAGCAGTGATTCCGGACAATTCCTACATTTT. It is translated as CASSDSGQFLHF.

The CDR3 nucleotides read TGCGCCAGCAGCCTAGACGGGGGCAAATACGAGCAGTACTTC. Translating it yields CASSLDGGKYEQYF. This sequence joins TRBV5-1 and TRBJ2-7; D possibly matches TRBD1 or TRBD2 (6 bases each). Looked up from germline, CDR1 is SGHRS and CDR2 is YFSETQ. V lost 4 bases and J 4 bases, leaving 15 bases between the germline ends. The CDR3 contains 14 residues. The full variable domain, rest sourced from reference TRBV5-1 and TRBJ2-7, is KAGVTQTPRYLIKTRGQQVTLSCSPISGHRSVSWYQQTPGQGLQFLFEYFSETQRNKGNFPGRFSGRQFSNSRSEMNVSTLELGDSALYLCASSLDGGKYEQYFGPGTRLTVT.

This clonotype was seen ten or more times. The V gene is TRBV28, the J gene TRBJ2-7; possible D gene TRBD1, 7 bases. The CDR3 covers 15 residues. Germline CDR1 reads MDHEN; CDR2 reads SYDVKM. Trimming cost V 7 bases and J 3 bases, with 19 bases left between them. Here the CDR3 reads CASKRRQGGIYEQYF. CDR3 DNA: TGTGCCAGCAAAAGAAGACAGGGAGGAATCTACGAGCAGTACTTC.

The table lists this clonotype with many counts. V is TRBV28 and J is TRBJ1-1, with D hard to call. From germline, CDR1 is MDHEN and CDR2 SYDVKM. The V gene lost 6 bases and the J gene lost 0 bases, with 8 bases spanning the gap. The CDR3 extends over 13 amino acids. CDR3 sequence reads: CASSLLVNTEAFF. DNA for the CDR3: TGTGCCAGCAGCTTGCTGGTGAACACTGAAGCTTTCTTT. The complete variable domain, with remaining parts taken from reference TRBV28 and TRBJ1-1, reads DVKVTQSSRYLVKRTGEKVFLECVQDMDHENMFWYRQDPGLGLRLIYFSYDVKMKEKGDIPEGYSVSREKKERFSLILESASTNQTSMYLCASSLLVNTEAFFGQGTRLTVV.

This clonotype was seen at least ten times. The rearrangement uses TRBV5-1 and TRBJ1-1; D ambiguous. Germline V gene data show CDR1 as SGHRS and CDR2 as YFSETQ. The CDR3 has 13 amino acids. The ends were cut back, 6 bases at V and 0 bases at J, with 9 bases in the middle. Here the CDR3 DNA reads TGCGCCAGCATGTCAGCACTGAACACTGAAGCTTTCTTT. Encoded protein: CASMSALNTEAFF.

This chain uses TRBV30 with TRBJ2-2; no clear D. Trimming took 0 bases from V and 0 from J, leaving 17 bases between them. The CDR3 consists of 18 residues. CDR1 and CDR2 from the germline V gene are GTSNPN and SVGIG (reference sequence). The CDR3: CAWSVYGFRSSNTGELFF. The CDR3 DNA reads TGTGCCTGGAGTGTATACGGATTCCGGTCCTCGAACACCGGGGAGCTGTTTTTT.

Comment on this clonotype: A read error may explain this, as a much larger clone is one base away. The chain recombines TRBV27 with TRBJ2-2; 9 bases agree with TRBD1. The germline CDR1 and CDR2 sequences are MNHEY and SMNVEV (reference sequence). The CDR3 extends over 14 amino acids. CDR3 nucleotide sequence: TGTGTCAGCAGCCCTGGGACAGGGACCGGGGAGCTGTTTTTT. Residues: CVSSPGTGTGELFF.

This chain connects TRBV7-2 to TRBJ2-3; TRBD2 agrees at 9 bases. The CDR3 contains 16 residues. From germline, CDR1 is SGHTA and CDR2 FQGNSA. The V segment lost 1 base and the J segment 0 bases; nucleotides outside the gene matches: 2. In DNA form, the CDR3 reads TGTGCCAGCAGCTTAGATCTAGCGGGAAGCACAGATACGCAGTATTTT. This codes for CASSLDLAGSTDTQYF.

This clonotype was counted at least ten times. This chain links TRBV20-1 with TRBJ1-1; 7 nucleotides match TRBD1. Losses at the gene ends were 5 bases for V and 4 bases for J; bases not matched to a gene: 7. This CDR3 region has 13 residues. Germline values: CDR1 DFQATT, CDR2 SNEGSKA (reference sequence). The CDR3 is CSAETGRATEAFF. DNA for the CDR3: TGCAGTGCTGAGACAGGGAGGGCCACTGAAGCTTTCTTT.

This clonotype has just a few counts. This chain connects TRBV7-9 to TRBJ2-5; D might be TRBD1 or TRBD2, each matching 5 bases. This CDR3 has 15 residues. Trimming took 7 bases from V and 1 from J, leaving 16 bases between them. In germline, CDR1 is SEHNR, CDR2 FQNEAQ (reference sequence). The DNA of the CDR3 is TGTGCCAGCAAAGTCTCCGGGACCGTCCAAGAGACCCAGTACTTC. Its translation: CASKVSGTVQETQYF.

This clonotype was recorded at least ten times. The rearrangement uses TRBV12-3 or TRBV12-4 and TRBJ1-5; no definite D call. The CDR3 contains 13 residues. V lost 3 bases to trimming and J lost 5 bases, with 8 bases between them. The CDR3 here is CASSFTGYQPQHF. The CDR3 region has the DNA TGTGCCAGCAGTTTTACGGGATATCAGCCCCAGCATTTT.

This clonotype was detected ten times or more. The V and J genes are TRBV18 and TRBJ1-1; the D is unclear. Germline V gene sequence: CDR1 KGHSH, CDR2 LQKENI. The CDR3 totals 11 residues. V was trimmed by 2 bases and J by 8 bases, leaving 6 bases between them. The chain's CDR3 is CASSPSVEAFF. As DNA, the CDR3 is TGTGCCAGCTCACCATCAGTAGAAGCTTTCTTT.

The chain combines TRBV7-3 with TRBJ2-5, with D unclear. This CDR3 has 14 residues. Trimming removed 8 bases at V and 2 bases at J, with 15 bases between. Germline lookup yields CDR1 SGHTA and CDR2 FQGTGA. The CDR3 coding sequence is TGTGCCAGCGGCCTCCGGACGGCTCAAGAGACCCAGTACTTC. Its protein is CASGLRTAQETQYF.

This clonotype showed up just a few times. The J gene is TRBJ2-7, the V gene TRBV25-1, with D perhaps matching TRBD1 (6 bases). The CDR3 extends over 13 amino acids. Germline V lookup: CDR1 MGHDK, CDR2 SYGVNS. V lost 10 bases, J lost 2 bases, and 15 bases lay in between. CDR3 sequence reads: CATKGDLTYEQYF. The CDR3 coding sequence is TGTGCCACCAAGGGGGACCTAACCTACGAGCAGTACTTC.

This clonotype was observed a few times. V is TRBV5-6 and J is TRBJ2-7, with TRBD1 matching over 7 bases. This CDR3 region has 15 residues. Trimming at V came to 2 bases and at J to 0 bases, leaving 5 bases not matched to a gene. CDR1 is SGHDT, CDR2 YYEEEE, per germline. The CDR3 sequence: CASSLRQGSSYEQYF. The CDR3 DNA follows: TGTGCCAGCAGCTTACGACAGGGAAGCTCCTACGAGCAGTACTTC.

The CDR3 protein is CASSIGGMIEQYF. DNA for the CDR3: TGTGCCAGTAGTATTGGGGGAATGATTGAGCAGTACTTC. J is TRBJ2-7 and V is TRBV19, with D perhaps being TRBD1 or TRBD2 (5 bases each). The CDR3 is made up of 13 amino acids. Germline CDR1 and CDR2: LNHDA and SQIVND (reference sequence). V lost 3 bases and J lost 7, with 13 bases in between.

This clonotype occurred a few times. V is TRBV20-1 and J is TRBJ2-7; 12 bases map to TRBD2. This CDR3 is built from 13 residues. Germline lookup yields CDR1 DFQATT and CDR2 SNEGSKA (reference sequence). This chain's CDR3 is CSVSSGRAYEQYF. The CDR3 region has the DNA TGCAGCGTGTCTAGCGGGAGGGCCTACGAGCAGTACTTC.

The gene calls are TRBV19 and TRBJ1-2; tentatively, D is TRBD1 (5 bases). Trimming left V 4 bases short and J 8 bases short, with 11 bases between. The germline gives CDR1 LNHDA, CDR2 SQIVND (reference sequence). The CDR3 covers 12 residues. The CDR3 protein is CASSKQVGGYTF. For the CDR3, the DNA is TGTGCCAGTAGTAAACAGGTCGGAGGCTACACCTTC.

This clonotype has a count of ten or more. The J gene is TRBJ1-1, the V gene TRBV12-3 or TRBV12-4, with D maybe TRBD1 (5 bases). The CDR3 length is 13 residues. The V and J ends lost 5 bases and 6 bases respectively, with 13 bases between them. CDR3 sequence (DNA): TGTGCCAGCAGTACCCTTAGGGGAGCTGAAGCTTTCTTT. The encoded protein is CASSTLRGAEAFF.

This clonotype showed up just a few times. CDR3 loop: CASSSWGSTGELFF. CDR3 nucleotide sequence: TGTGCCAGCAGTAGCTGGGGTAGCACCGGGGAGCTGTTTTTT. This chain joins TRBV25-1 and TRBJ2-2; D unclear. Trimming removed 5 bases at V and 4 bases at J, with 11 bases between. Germline CDR1 is MGHDK and CDR2 is SYGVNS. This CDR3 has 14 residues.

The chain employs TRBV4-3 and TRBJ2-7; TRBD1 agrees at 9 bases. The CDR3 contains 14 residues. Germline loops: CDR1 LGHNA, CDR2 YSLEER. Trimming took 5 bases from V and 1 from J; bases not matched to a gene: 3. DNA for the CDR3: TGCGCCAGCAGCGAGGACAGGGGATCCTACGAGCAGTACTTC. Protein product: CASSEDRGSYEQYF.

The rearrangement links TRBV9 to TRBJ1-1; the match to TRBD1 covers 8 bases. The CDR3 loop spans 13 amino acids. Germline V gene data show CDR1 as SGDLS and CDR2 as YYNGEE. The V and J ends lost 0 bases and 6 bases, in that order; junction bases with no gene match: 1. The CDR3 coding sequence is TGTGCCAGCAGCGTAGGGACAGGGCCTGAAGCTTTCTTT. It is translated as CASSVGTGPEAFF.